This is a list of T cell receptor beta chains from one sample in a study of regulatory T cells in long-lasting Graves disease. TCRdb processed the multiplex PCR reads anew with MiXCR; each CDR3 protein has one entry. Found here are 360,000 or so distinct CDR3 sequences, roughly a sixth of them singletons; the top ten hold about 27%. These records were also assigned to another study, of T cells in Graves' hyperthyroidism and ophthalmopathy.

Specimen: peripheral blood mononuclear cells (PBMCs), collected at new diagnosis, from a patient treated with antithyroid drugs. All receptors come from a man aged 35 to 55 with Graves disease. The CDR3 runs from the conserved cysteine through the conserved F or W. Each record gives: clone size, V gene, D gene, J gene, CDR3 DNA, CDR3 protein. A D gene is named only where the DNA matches it firmly. Clone sizes are given selectively: once, few, many, or a class where the clone is expanded.

many	TRBV5-6	TRBD2	TRBJ2-7	TGTGCCAGCAGCCTAGGGACTAGCGCCAACGAGCAGTACTTC	CASSLGTSANEQYF
few	TRBV5-1	NA	TRBJ2-7	TGCGCCAGCAGCCCCTCCGGGGGGCCTATCTACGAGCAGTACTTC	CASSPSGGPIYEQYF
many	TRBV6-5	TRBD1	TRBJ2-7	TGTGCCAGCAGTTATCTGGGGACAGGGGGCGAGCAGTACTTC	CASSYLGTGGEQYF
few	TRBV10-3	NA	TRBJ2-2	TGTGCCATCAGTGGTAGCAGGTGGAACACCGGGGAGCTGTTTTTT	CAISGSRWNTGELFF
NA	TRBV7-9	NA	TRBJ1-6	TGTGCCAGCAGCTTAGCCCGCAGGGGACCCCTCCACTTT	CASSLARRGPLHF
few	TRBV12-3/TRBV12-4	TRBD2	TRBJ2-1	TGTGCCAGCAGTATAGCGGGGATTAATGAGCAGTTCTTC	CASSIAGINEQFF
NA	TRBV2	NA	TRBJ2-1	TGTGCCAGCAGTGAAGGTGAGGTGCACAATGAGCAGTTCTTC	CASSEGEVHNEQFF
many	TRBV5-1	TRBD2	TRBJ2-1	TGCGCCAGCAACCTAGCGGGCCTCTACAGTGAGCAGTTCTTC	CASNLAGLYSEQFF
NA	TRBV4-1	NA	TRBJ2-7	TGCGCCAGCAGCCAAGACCCCGCCAGGGGCAATTACGAGCAGTACTTC	CASSQDPARGNYEQYF
many	TRBV20-1	TRBD1	TRBJ2-7	TGCAGTGCTAGAGATCAATCGTCGGGACAGGGAGGCGAGCAGTACTTC	CSARDQSSGQGGEQYF
few	TRBV11-1	NA	TRBJ2-5	TGTGCCAGCAGCTTTAACCGAGGTTGGGGAAAACAAGAGACCCAGTACTTC	CASSFNRGWGKQETQYF
many	TRBV5-6	NA	TRBJ2-5	TGTGCCAGCAGCCGTCCAGGGGTTGAGGAGACCCAGTACTTC	CASSRPGVEETQYF
many	TRBV28	NA	TRBJ2-5	TGTGCCAGCAGTCACGGACACTTTGGGGAGACCCAGTACTTC	CASSHGHFGETQYF
many	TRBV18	NA	TRBJ2-1	TGTGCCAGCTCACCACTTCTGATTAGGGGAGATGAGCAGTTCTTC	CASSPLLIRGDEQFF
many	TRBV11-2	NA	TRBJ1-1	TGTGCCAGCAGTTCCCCCGGGACGGGGAACACTGAAGCTTTCTTT	CASSSPGTGNTEAFF
NA	TRBV24-1	TRBD2	TRBJ2-1	TGTGCCACCAGTGAGCGCCCTAGCGGGGGGTACAATGAGCAGTTCTTC	CATSERPSGGYNEQFF
few	TRBV5-4	TRBD2	TRBJ2-3	TGTGCCAGCAGCTTGCGCGGGGGTCCAGATACGCAGTATTTT	CASSLRGGPDTQYF
many	TRBV28	TRBD1	TRBJ2-7	TGTGCCAGCAGTCCAACGACAGGGGGCTATCACGAGCAGTACTTC	CASSPTTGGYHEQYF
few	TRBV5-1	TRBD1	TRBJ1-5	TGCGCCAGCAGCTCTACAGGGGAACTAGAACAGCCCCAGCATTTT	CASSSTGELEQPQHF
many	TRBV24-1	TRBD1	TRBJ2-7	TGTGCCACCAGCACCGGGACAGTTGGCGAGCAGTACTTC	CATSTGTVGEQYF
few	TRBV3-1	NA	TRBJ2-3	TGTGCCAGCAGCCAAGTTGGACTCGAAACGCAGTATTTT	CASSQVGLETQYF
many	TRBV5-1	NA	TRBJ1-1	TGCGCCAGCAGCTTGGCCGGTCGGCAGGGGAAGAACACTGAAGCTTTCTTT	CASSLAGRQGKNTEAFF
many	TRBV12-3/TRBV12-4	TRBD1	TRBJ1-1	TGTGCCAGCAGGCGGGGACAGGGGGTCTGGGCTTTCTTT	CASRRGQGVWAFF
NA	TRBV15	NA	TRBJ2-7	TGTGCCACCAGCAGAACCCGGGAAGCCCGTTACGAGCAGTACTTC	CATSRTREARYEQYF
many	TRBV7-2	TRBD1	TRBJ2-5	TGTGCCAGCAGTAAAGGGGGCCAGTACCAAGAGACCCAGTACTTC	CASSKGGQYQETQYF
many	TRBV5-1	TRBD1	TRBJ1-2	TGCGCCAGTGGGACAGGGTTAGACTATGGCTACACCTTC	CASGTGLDYGYTF
NA	TRBV12-3/TRBV12-4	NA	TRBJ2-7	TGTGCCAGCAGCCAAGGGTGGCACGAGCAGTACTTC	CASSQGWHEQYF
many	TRBV9	TRBD2	TRBJ2-2	TGTGCCAGCAGCGACGAGCGGGGGGGCGACACCGGGGAGCTGTTTTTT	CASSDERGGDTGELFF
many	TRBV6-2/TRBV6-3	NA	TRBJ2-3	TGTGCCAGCAGTTACCTACGGTACACAGATACGCAGTATTTT	CASSYLRYTDTQYF
NA	TRBV5-1	NA	TRBJ2-3	TGCGCCAGCAGCTTGGACGGCGGGGGCCCAACAGATACGCAGTATTTT	CASSLDGGGPTDTQYF
NA	TRBV7-9	TRBD2	TRBJ2-1	TGTGCCAGCAGCTCCCCCCCGGGACTAGCGGGGGCCTACAATGAGCAGTTCTTC	CASSSPPGLAGAYNEQFF
many	TRBV2	NA	TRBJ1-5	TGTGCCAGCAGGGCGACAGTCTATAGCAATCAGCCCCAGCATTTT	CASRATVYSNQPQHF
many	TRBV5-1	NA	TRBJ2-2	TGCGCCAGCAGCTTGGCTCCTGTGACGAACACCGGGGAGCTGTTTTTT	CASSLAPVTNTGELFF
few	TRBV2	NA	TRBJ1-5	TGTGCCAGCAGAGGGGACGGAAATCAGCCCCAGCATTTT	CASRGDGNQPQHF
NA	TRBV5-1	NA	TRBJ2-5	TGCGCCAGCAGCTTTGAGAACCAAGAGACCCAGTACTTC	CASSFENQETQYF
many	TRBV5-1	TRBD1	TRBJ2-5	TGCGCCAGCAGCATCGGGACAGTCCAAGAGACCCAGTACTTC	CASSIGTVQETQYF
few	TRBV15	TRBD1	TRBJ1-6	TGTGCCACCAGCGGAAGAAGACAGGGTGGATCACCCCTCCACTTT	CATSGRRQGGSPLHF
many	TRBV7-9	TRBD1	TRBJ1-1	TGTGCCAGCAGTATAAGATCCGGGACAGCCTACACTGAAGCTTTCTTT	CASSIRSGTAYTEAFF
few	TRBV4-1	NA	TRBJ2-1	TGCGCCAGCAGCCAAGGGACAGTCCTTTACAATGAGCAGTTCTTC	CASSQGTVLYNEQFF
few	TRBV29-1	NA	TRBJ1-1	TGCAGCGTACAAGAGAACACTGAAGCTTTCTTT	CSVQENTEAFF
few	TRBV2	TRBD2	TRBJ2-2	TGTGCCAGCAGTGTTCGGGGGGGTGACTCCGGGGAGCTGTTTTTT	CASSVRGGDSGELFF
NA	TRBV6-1	TRBD1	TRBJ2-2	TGTGCCAGCAGAAAAACAGGGGCCGGGGAGCTGTTTTTT	CASRKTGAGELFF
NA	TRBV5-4	TRBD1	TRBJ1-1	TGTGCCAGCAGCTTGGAGCCCGGGACAGGCAATAAGGCTTTCTTT	CASSLEPGTGNKAFF
many	TRBV6-1	NA	TRBJ2-1	TGTGCCAGCACCTCGGGCGGCGGGAAAAATGAGCAGTTCTTC	CASTSGGGKNEQFF
NA	TRBV4-1	TRBD1	TRBJ2-4	TGCGCCAGCAGCCAAGAACGCAGGGGGCTAGCCATTCAGTACTTC	CASSQERRGLAIQYF
few	TRBV2	TRBD1	TRBJ1-6	TGTGCCAGCAGTAGGACAGGGAGCTCCTATAATTCACCCCTCCACTTT	CASSRTGSSYNSPLHF
few	TRBV12-3/TRBV12-4	TRBD1	TRBJ2-1	TGTGCCAGCAGTGGACAGGGGTTCAATGAGCAGTTCTTC	CASSGQGFNEQFF
many	TRBV28	NA	TRBJ2-3	TGTGCCAGCAGGACAGAGGTCCCCGATACGCAGTATTTT	CASRTEVPDTQYF
NA	TRBV4-2	TRBD1	TRBJ2-5	TGTGCCAGCAGCCACGGACAGGAGATCTGGGAGACCCAGTACTTC	CASSHGQEIWETQYF
many	TRBV3-1	NA	TRBJ1-6	TGTGCCAGCAGCGCCCTGGGACGGAGAAATTCACCCCTCCACTTT	CASSALGRRNSPLHF
few	TRBV10-3	NA	TRBJ2-3	TGTGCCATCAGTTCCGGACTGGGCACAGATACGCAGTATTTT	CAISSGLGTDTQYF